This T cell receptor beta chain is from a study of T cells in Graves' hyperthyroidism and ophthalmopathy. As for this clonotype: What it binds is unknown.

From RNA transcripts, TCR beta CDR3 regions were amplified. First-round RT-PCR targeting the TCR CDR3 was performed with the HTBI primer set. From the multiplex PCR reads, TCRdb called clonotypes with MiXCR, one entry per CDR3 protein. The data show hundreds of thousands of distinct CDR3 sequences, approximately 14% seen once. The CDR3 is made up of 16 amino acids. Trimming removed 8 bases from V and 0 bases from J, with 19 bases in between. The germline CDR1 and CDR2 sequences are MNHEY and SMNVEV (reference sequence). Study-wide findings and caveats: Most clonotypes expanded in the thyroid (above 0.001) were also present in blood.

The genes are TRBV27 and TRBJ1-1; D is possibly TRBD1 (6 bases). The specimen was blood. This TCR came from a woman younger than 35 with Graves' hyperthyroidism. DNA for the CDR3: TGTGCCAGCTACCAGGGGTTTACTCTCATGAACACTGAAGCTTTCTTT. Its translation: CASYQGFTLMNTEAFF.